Here is one T cell receptor (beta chain) with its context. One junction end disagrees with the germline gene, perhaps due to a read error. The entry originates in a study of T cell repertoires in cytomegalovirus infection. For the study at large: Indications came from public TCR beta signatures; they pointed to CMV infection and to a matching HLA type.

Germline-derived CDR1 and CDR2 are SGHDN and FVKESK. This CDR3 region has 17 residues. TCRdb reprocessed the reads with MiXCR, giving one entry per CDR3 protein. This table has a few hundred thousand distinct CDR3 sequences, 17% appearing once. The J gene is TRBJ2-2, the V gene TRBV14; 9 bases map to TRBD2. The specimen sequenced was CD8+ T cells from PBMCs. This clonotype originated in a human donor in good health (CMV status not recorded). Some clones in this sample may be carry-over from other donors' samples. This chain's CDR3 is CASSEESLAGHTGELFF. The CDR3 DNA reads TGTGCCAGCAGCGAAGAGTCGCTAGCGGGGCACACCGGGGAGCTGTTTTTT.